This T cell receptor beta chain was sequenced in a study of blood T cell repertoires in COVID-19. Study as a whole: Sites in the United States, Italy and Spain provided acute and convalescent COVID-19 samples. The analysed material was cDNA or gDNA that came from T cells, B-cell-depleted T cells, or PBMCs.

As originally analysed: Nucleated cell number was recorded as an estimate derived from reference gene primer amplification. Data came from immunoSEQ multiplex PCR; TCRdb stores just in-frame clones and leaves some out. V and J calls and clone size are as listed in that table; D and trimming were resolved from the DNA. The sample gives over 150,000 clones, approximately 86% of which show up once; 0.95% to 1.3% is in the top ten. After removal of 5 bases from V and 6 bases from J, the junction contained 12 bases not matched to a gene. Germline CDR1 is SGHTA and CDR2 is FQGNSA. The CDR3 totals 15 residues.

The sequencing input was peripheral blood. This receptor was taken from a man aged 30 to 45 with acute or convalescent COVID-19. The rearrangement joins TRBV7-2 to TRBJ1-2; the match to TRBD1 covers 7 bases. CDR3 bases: TGTGCCAGCAGCACCCGACAGACAGGGAACAATGGCTACACCTTC. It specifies CASSTRQTGNNGYTF.